The present entry profiles one T cell receptor (beta chain) with its context. This clonotype was seen ten or more times. Its antigen has not been determined. No base quality values were provided; no much bigger clone lies one nucleotide off. The source of the sample is a study of blood T cells in healthy people across ages (dated by TCRdb to about 2015). Regarding the complete study: In model experiments, template switching captured about one uniquely barcoded TCR beta cDNA molecule for every two T cells. To avoid experimental bias, donors of different ages were randomly spread across the sequencing lanes. Using deep sequencing normalized with unique cDNA molecular identifiers, the study measured how TCR beta repertoire diversity changes with age. Two additional independent replicas of 1 million unique cDNA reads from the same blood draw were analyzed for two donors (one aged 18 to 29 and one aged 80 or older). Donors were grouped into four age groups: young (average about 15 years), middle-aged (about 38), aged (about 60) and long-lived (roughly 80).

Systemically healthy Caucasian individuals from Russia, 35 to 50 in total and aged about 6 to 95 years, were included as donors. Roughly 10 milliliters of peripheral blood were collected from each donor into EDTA-treated Vacutainer tubes. PBMCs were isolated by Ficoll-Paque density-gradient centrifugation, with at least 6 million obtained per sample. Trizol reagent was used to extract total RNA from PBMCs, with at least 6 micrograms per sample. For every donor, flow cytometry on a PBMC aliquot measured the percentage of naive CD45RAhigh/CD27high T cells. V ends up 2 bases short and J 2 bases short, with an unmatched junction base count of 2. CDR1 and CDR2, looked up from the germline V gene, are MNHEY and SVGEGT. Inclusive of the bounding cysteine and phenylalanine, the CDR3 is 14 residues long. CDR3 DNA is the only sequence kept; it has 42 bases, read in frame from the first base. What the study reported, not specific to this receptor: Since profiling was done on bulk unsorted PBMCs, naive and antigen-experienced compartments could not be conclusively compared. As age increased, observed TCR beta diversity per million T cells dropped in a roughly linear way, and a significant reduction was already evident by age about 40. Compared with the aged group, the long-lived group had more naive CD4+ T cells, fewer expanded clones and increased TCR diversity, suggesting age selection. Estimates of total diversity based on one million sequenced T cells were regarded as lower bounds and as underestimates. The percentage of naive T cells measured by flow cytometry correlated strongly with observed TCR beta diversity. The CMV infection status of donors was not known, potentially confounding age-related changes in expanded clonotypes.

The library was built by means of 5' RACE. Data came from an Illumina HiSeq 2500. A second PCR of about 7 to 12 cycles was performed with a sample-barcoded 5' primer and a J-beta primer mix. Each TCR beta cDNA molecule received a unique molecular identifier from a template-switch 5' adaptor carrying 12 random nucleotides. Each sample yielded at least 3 million CDR3-containing paired-end reads. First-strand cDNA synthesis was performed from all RNA using the Mint cDNA synthesis kit, with priming by a TRBC-specific oligonucleotide. After uracil-DNA glycosylase treatment, a first 18-cycle PCR used universal primers M1SS and BC2_uni_R on all cDNA. In the paper's pipeline: For normalization, 1 million high-quality reads, each with a distinct molecular identifier, were randomly selected from each sample. Reads sharing molecular identifiers were discarded rather than binned into consensus sequences. CDR3 identification, clonotype clustering and error correction used MiTCR with a Q25 quality threshold and the strictest error-elimination algorithm. A nonparametric unseen species model with Euler transformation was used to estimate a lower bound on total TCR beta diversity. TCRdb passed the public sequencing reads through fastp at Q25 and MiXCR, retaining productive beta sequences. Rows with one shared CDR3 protein collapse into an entry with the most common genes and DNA. TCRdb's processing, not the authors', yielded these V and J calls. The sample contains around 1.7 million distinct CDR3 sequences, approximately 30% of them found a single time. More than 6% of the sample comes from the top ten.

The V and J genes are TRBV6-2 or TRBV6-3 and TRBJ1-2; 7 of the junction bases match TRBD1. This receptor was identified in a young woman in good health. Material: blood. The CDR3 corresponds to CASSYPGQNYGYTF. Here is the DNA: TGTGCCAGCAGTTACCCGGGACAGAACTATGGCTACACCTTC.